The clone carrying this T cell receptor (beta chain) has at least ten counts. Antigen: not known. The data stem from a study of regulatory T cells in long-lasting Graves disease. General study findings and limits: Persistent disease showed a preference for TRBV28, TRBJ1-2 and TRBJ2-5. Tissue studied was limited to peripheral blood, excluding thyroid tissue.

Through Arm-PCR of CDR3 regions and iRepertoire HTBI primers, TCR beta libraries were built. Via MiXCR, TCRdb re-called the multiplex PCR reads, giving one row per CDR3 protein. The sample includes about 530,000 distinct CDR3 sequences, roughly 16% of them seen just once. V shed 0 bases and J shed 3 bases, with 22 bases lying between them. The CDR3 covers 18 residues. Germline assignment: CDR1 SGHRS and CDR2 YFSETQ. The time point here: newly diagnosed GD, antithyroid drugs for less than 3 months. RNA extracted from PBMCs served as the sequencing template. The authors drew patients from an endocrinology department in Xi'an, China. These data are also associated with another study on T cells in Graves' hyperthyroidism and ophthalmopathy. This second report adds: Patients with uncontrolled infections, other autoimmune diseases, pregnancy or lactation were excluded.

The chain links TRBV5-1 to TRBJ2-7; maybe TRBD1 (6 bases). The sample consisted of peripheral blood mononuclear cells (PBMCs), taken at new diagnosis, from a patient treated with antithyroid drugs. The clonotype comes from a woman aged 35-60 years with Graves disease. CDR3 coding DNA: TGCGCCAGCAGCTTGGCCCAAATTGAATGGGACACCCTCTACGAGCAGTACTTC. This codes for CASSLAQIEWDTLYEQYF.